What follows are 17 T cell receptor beta chains derived from one specimen sequenced in a study of blood T cell repertoires in COVID-19. Using immunoSEQ multiplex PCR, the repertoire was profiled, and TCRdb retains in-frame clones only, with some absent. The top ten hold around 4% of the sample, which has over 85,000 clones, around 76% seen once. The specimen sequenced was peripheral blood. These receptors all stem from a woman at least 80 years old with acute or convalescent COVID-19.

This clone was recorded once. The chain is built from TRBV7-8 and TRBJ2-2; D gene unclear. The CDR3 extends over 14 amino acids. Trimming took off 6 bases at V and 5 bases at J, with 13 bases between the two ends. Germline loops: CDR1 SGHVS, CDR2 FQNEAQ. This chain's CDR3 is CASRSKEATGELFF. CDR3 DNA sequence: TGTGCCAGCAGGTCCAAAGAGGCGACCGGGGAGCTGTTTTTT.

The chain is built from TRBV6-5 and TRBJ1-6; 8 bases match TRBD1. J lost 8 bases, V lost 5 bases, and 8 bases had no gene match. Germline CDR1 reads MNHEY; CDR2 reads SVGAGI. The length of the CDR3 is 15 residues. For the CDR3, the DNA is TGTGCCAGCAGTAATTGGGACAGGTCGGATTCACCCCTCCACTTT. Its translation is CASSNWDRSDSPLHF.

The chain is built from TRBV18 and TRBJ2-7, with 9 bases matching TRBD1. CDR1 is KGHSH and CDR2 is LQKENI in the germline V gene. V shed 2 bases and J 0 bases; nucleotides not matched to a gene: 5. The CDR3 is 16 residues long. CDR3 sequence reads: CASSPDRGGSSYEQYF. Here the CDR3 DNA reads TGTGCCAGCTCACCAGACAGGGGGGGATCCTCCTACGAGCAGTACTTC.

CDR3 region: CAWAPGGETQYF. The CDR3 DNA sequence: TGTGCCTGGGCGCCAGGAGGAGAGACCCAGTACTTC. The rearrangement uses TRBV30 and TRBJ2-5, with TRBD2 as a possible D gene (5 bases). Deletions cut 5 bases from V and 4 bases from J, with 11 bases between. Germline loops: CDR1 GTSNPN, CDR2 SVGIG (reference sequence). This CDR3 spans 12 amino acids. The whole variable domain, filled in from reference TRBV30 and TRBJ2-5, reads SQTIHQWPATLVQPVGSPLSLECTVEGTSNPNLYWYRQAAGRGLQLLFYSVGIGQISSEVPQNLSASRPQDRQFILSSKKLLLSDSGFYLCAWAPGGETQYFGPGTRLLVL.

The chain couples TRBV3-1 (or the pseudogene TRBV3-2) to TRBJ2-1; the match to TRBD2 covers 9 bases. From germline, CDR1 is LGHDT and CDR2 YNNKEL (reference sequence). The CDR3 spans 15 residues. Trimming cost V 0 bases and J 9 bases; bases outside gene matches: 6. DNA for the CDR3: TGTGCCAGCAGCCAAGAGGGACTAGCCACAAGTGAGCAGTTCTTC. Encoded protein: CASSQEGLATSEQFF.

This sequence joins TRBV6-5 and TRBJ2-2, with D possibly matching TRBD1 (6 bases). From germline, CDR1 is MNHEY and CDR2 SVGAGI. V was pared by 7 bases and J by 0 bases, with 9 bases between. This CDR3 contains 14 residues. The CDR3 coding sequence is TGTGCCAGCACGGCAGGGGCGAACACCGGGGAGCTGTTTTTT. It is translated as CASTAGANTGELFF.

The chain links TRBV4-2 to TRBJ2-3; no definite D call. This CDR3 comprises 15 residues. The V end was cut by 1 base, the J end by 0 bases, with 8 bases between. Looked up from germline, CDR1 is LGHNA and CDR2 is YNFKEQ. This CDR3 is CASSQAPESTDTQYF. CDR3 bases: TGTGCCAGCAGCCAAGCGCCTGAGAGCACAGATACGCAGTATTTT.

J is TRBJ1-5 and V is TRBV7-6, with D perhaps matching TRBD1 (5 bases). This CDR3 has 14 residues. Germline V lookup: CDR1 SGHVS, CDR2 FNYEAQ. Trimming cost V 5 bases and J 7 bases, with 15 bases left between them. The CDR3 loop is CASSPGEGRQPQHF. The CDR3 DNA sequence: TGTGCCAGCAGCCCGGGGGAAGGGAGGCAGCCCCAGCATTTT.

The rearrangement joins TRBV7-2 to TRBJ2-5, with 9 bases fitting TRBD2. Germline trimming cut 3 bases from V and 5 bases from J; bases unmatched to any gene: 4. The CDR3 has 14 amino acids. The germline V gene encodes CDR1 SGHTA and CDR2 FQGNSA. The CDR3 DNA is TGTGCCAGCAGCTTTGCGGGAGGGAGGGAGACCCAGTACTTC. Encoded protein: CASSFAGGRETQYF. The complete variable domain, with remaining parts taken from reference TRBV7-2 and TRBJ2-5, reads GAGVSQSPSNKVTEKGKDVELRCDPISGHTALYWYRQSLGQGLEFLIYFQGNSAPDKSGLPSDRFSAERTGGSVSTLTIQRTQQEDSAVYLCASSFAGGRETQYFGPGTRLLVL.

V usage is TRBV28 and J usage is TRBJ2-7, with TRBD2 as a possible D gene (6 bases). The CDR3 contains 12 residues. From germline, CDR1 is MDHEN and CDR2 SYDVKM. Trimming left V 7 bases short and J 4 bases short, with 11 bases between. In DNA form, the CDR3 reads TGTGCCAGCAAGAACGGGAGTTACGAGCAGTACTTC. Its translation: CASKNGSYEQYF. Variable domain in full (rest from reference TRBV28 and TRBJ2-7): DVKVTQSSRYLVKRTGEKVFLECVQDMDHENMFWYRQDPGLGLRLIYFSYDVKMKEKGDIPEGYSVSREKKERFSLILESASTNQTSMYLCASKNGSYEQYFGPGTRLTVT.

The CDR3 here is CASSLEKGQGYNQPQHF. The CDR3 bases are TGCGCCAGCAGCTTGGAGAAGGGACAGGGGTACAATCAGCCCCAGCATTTT. The chain couples TRBV5-1 to TRBJ1-5; 10 bases are a match to TRBD1. Trimming removed 0 bases from V and 3 bases from J; junction bases left unmatched: 6. The CDR3 spans 17 residues. Germline CDR1 is SGHRS and CDR2 is YFSETQ.

The chain combines TRBV5-4 with TRBJ2-3, with 7 nucleotides matching TRBD2. Per germline, CDR1 SGHNT and CDR2 YYREEE (reference sequence). This CDR3 spans 17 amino acids. The J segment lost 2 bases and the V segment lost 0 bases, leaving 9 bases of the junction unmatched. In DNA, the CDR3 is TGTGCCAGCAGCTTGGCGAACAGCGGGGCGTCCACAGATACGCAGTATTTT. Protein: CASSLANSGASTDTQYF.

J is TRBJ1-3 and V is TRBV12-3 or TRBV12-4, with a weak D call TRBD1 (6 bases). V was shortened by 5 bases and J by 4 bases, with 9 bases between the two germline ends. The CDR3 length is 13 residues. The CDR3 sequence: CASSETGGNTIYF. CDR3 coding DNA: TGTGCCAGCAGTGAAACAGGGGGAAACACCATATATTTT.

The chain recombines TRBV12-5 with TRBJ1-3; possible D gene TRBD1, 6 bases. CDR1 is LGHNT and CDR2 is FRNRAP in the germline V gene. The CDR3 covers 16 residues. The V and J ends lost 3 bases and 1 base respectively, with 13 bases between them. This CDR3 is CASGLGQGTSGNTIYF. CDR3 sequence (DNA): TGTGCTAGTGGTTTAGGTCAGGGGACGTCTGGAAACACCATATATTTT.

The rearrangement uses TRBV7-2 and TRBJ2-1; possible D gene TRBD2, 6 bases. CDR3 length equals 16 residues. Germline lookup yields CDR1 SGHTA and CDR2 FQGNSA. Trimming pared 0 bases from V and 0 bases from J, leaving 9 bases between. The chain's CDR3 is CASSLALASSYNEQFF. The CDR3 DNA is TGTGCCAGCAGCTTAGCGCTAGCGTCCTCCTACAATGAGCAGTTCTTC.

The chain combines TRBV10-2 with TRBJ2-3; D unresolved. V was trimmed by 0 bases and J by 2 bases, leaving 6 bases between them. The V gene's germline CDR1 is WSHSY and CDR2 SAAADI. The CDR3 runs to 14 residues. CDR3 loop: CASSESQVTDTQYF. The CDR3 nucleotides are TGCGCCAGCAGTGAGTCCCAGGTCACAGATACGCAGTATTTT.

In its sample, this clone was seen a few times. The chain employs TRBV3-1 (or the pseudogene TRBV3-2) and TRBJ1-2; D might be TRBD1 (6 bases). Trimming took 0 bases from V and 2 from J, leaving 7 bases between them. Germline CDR1 reads LGHDT; CDR2 reads YNNKEL (reference sequence). This CDR3 is 14 amino acids long. Written as DNA, the CDR3 is TGTGCCAGCAGCCAAGAAACAGGGAACTATGGCTACACCTTC. Its translation is CASSQETGNYGYTF.